This T cell receptor beta chain was recorded in a study of TIL therapy for anti-PD-1-resistant metastatic lung cancer. In the study overall: Half of patients were current or former smokers. Tumors carried a median about 1.5 non-synonymous mutations per megabase. Study results and limitations: Compared with baseline intratumoral T cells, expanded TIL cultures were more clonal and less diverse (approximately 6.6% vs 31%).

Time point given: pre-treatment sample, taken before nivolumab and TIL therapy. Most excised metastases sampled were pleural nodules or supraclavicular lymph nodes. Stage 4 NSCLC adults joined between 2017 and 2020. On this clone itself: Its antigen is not known.

Germline loops: CDR1 SGDLS, CDR2 YYNGEE. The ends were cut back, 0 bases at V and 2 bases at J, with 4 bases in the middle. This CDR3 contains 13 residues. Sequencing used immunoSEQ v3. Assay: immunoSEQ multiplex PCR; the TCRdb copy retains only in-frame clones and omits some. The sample yields around 100,000 clones, around 71% seen once. The chain links TRBV9 to TRBJ2-3; no reliable D call. The sequenced sample was tumor tissue, obtained at baseline. The origin of this receptor is a person aged 25 to 80 with non-small cell lung cancer. The CDR3 sequence: CASSVATTDTQYF. For the CDR3, the DNA is TGTGCCAGCAGCGTAGCTACCACAGATACGCAGTATTTT.